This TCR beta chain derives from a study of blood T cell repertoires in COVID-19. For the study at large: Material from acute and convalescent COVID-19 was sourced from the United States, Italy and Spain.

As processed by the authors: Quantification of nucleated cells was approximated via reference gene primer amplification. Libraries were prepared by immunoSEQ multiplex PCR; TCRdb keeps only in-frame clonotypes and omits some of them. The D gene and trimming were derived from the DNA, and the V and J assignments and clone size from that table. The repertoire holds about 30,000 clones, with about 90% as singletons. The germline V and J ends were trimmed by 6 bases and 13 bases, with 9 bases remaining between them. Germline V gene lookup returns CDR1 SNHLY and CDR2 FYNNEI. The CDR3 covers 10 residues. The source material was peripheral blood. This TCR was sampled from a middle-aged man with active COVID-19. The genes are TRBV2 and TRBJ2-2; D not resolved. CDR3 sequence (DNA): TGTGCCAGCAGGGCAGAATCGCTGTTTTTT. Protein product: CASRAESLFF.